This entry lists 17 T cell receptor beta chains sequenced from one sample in a study of yellow fever vaccine responses in identical twins. MiXCR was run by TCRdb on the RT-PCR reads, yielding one entry per CDR3 protein. Seen here are around 18,000 distinct CDR3 sequences, around 80% observed once, and the top ten hold roughly 1.8%. The material was T cells from blood (PBMCs), unsorted or a sorted subset (not recorded which), obtained before or after yellow fever vaccination (not recorded which). The receptors come from a woman younger than 30 who received the yellow fever vaccine.

This clonotype occurred a few times. The V call is TRBV10-1, the J call TRBJ2-2, with 8 bases that match TRBD2. After removal of 2 bases from V and 0 bases from J, the junction contained 5 bases not matched to a gene. CDR1 WNHNN and CDR2 SYGVQD come from the germline V gene (reference sequence). The CDR3 length is 17 residues. The CDR3 nucleotides read TGCGCCAGCAGTGAGGGTAGCGGGGCAACGAACACCGGGGAGCTGTTTTTT. Protein: CASSEGSGATNTGELFF.

The V call is TRBV9, the J call TRBJ2-2; no firm D call. The CDR3 loop spans 13 amino acids. From germline, CDR1 is SGDLS and CDR2 YYNGEE. Between the trimmed V and J ends, which lost 3 bases and 7 bases, there was a span of 10 bases. The CDR3 reads CASSAMTGGELFF. Here the CDR3 DNA reads TGTGCCAGCAGCGCAATGACGGGCGGGGAGCTGTTTTTT.

This clonotype came up a few times. The chain has TRBV5-4 and TRBJ2-3, with 15 positions matching TRBD2. The V gene end was trimmed by 3 bases and the J gene end by 7 bases; junction bases not matched to a gene: 3. In germline, CDR1 is SGHNT, CDR2 YYREEE (reference sequence). The CDR3 length is 15 residues. CDR3 sequence: CASSWTSGRDHTQYF. CDR3 DNA sequence: TGTGCCAGCAGCTGGACTAGCGGGAGGGATCATACGCAGTATTTT.

This clonotype was picked up a small number of times. The genes are TRBV11-3 and TRBJ2-1, with a weak D call TRBD2 (6 bases). Deletions cut 5 bases from V and 10 bases from J, with 15 bases between. Germline CDR1 is SGHNT and CDR2 is YENEEA. The CDR3 spans 13 residues. The CDR3 loop is CASSLGDSPEQFF. The CDR3 DNA reads TGTGCCAGCAGCCTGGGGGACTCCCCGGAGCAGTTCTTC.

The chain employs TRBV2 and TRBJ2-7; D ambiguous. This CDR3 comprises 15 residues. V was pared by 1 base and J by 2 bases, with 12 bases between. Germline-derived CDR1 and CDR2 are SNHLY and FYNNEI. The CDR3 sequence: CASSEDAVMPYEQYF. The CDR3 DNA is TGTGCCAGCAGTGAAGATGCGGTTATGCCCTACGAGCAGTACTTC.

The rearrangement joins TRBV3-1 to TRBJ1-4; TRBD1 matches 7 bases. V lost 0 bases, J lost 8 bases, and 9 bases stayed unmatched. From germline, CDR1 is LGHDT and CDR2 YNNKEL (reference sequence). The CDR3 loop spans 16 amino acids. CDR3 protein: CASSQDSKGGEEKLFF. In DNA form, the CDR3 reads TGTGCCAGCAGCCAAGATAGTAAAGGGGGCGAAGAAAAACTGTTTTTT.

V and J are TRBV2 and TRBJ1-2, with a possible D match to TRBD1 (5 bases). The V and J ends lost 3 bases and 2 bases respectively, with 7 bases between them. Germline V gene data show CDR1 as SNHLY and CDR2 as FYNNEI. The CDR3 has 13 amino acids. The CDR3 region is CASSEAGNYGYTF. CDR3 nucleotide sequence: TGTGCCAGCAGTGAGGCAGGGAACTATGGCTACACCTTC.

CDR3 residues: CASSPRLAGVFYEQYF. CDR3 sequence (DNA): TGTGCCAGCAGCCCCAGGCTAGCGGGGGTGTTCTACGAGCAGTACTTC. This chain connects TRBV7-6 to TRBJ2-7; 10 bases match TRBD2. The CDR3 loop spans 16 amino acids. With 5 bases clipped from V and 3 bases from J, the junction kept 10 bases outside the gene matches. Germline V gene sequence: CDR1 SGHVS, CDR2 FNYEAQ.

This chain uses TRBV29-1 with TRBJ1-1, with TRBD1 as a possible D gene (6 bases). Germline loops: CDR1 SQVTM, CDR2 ANQGSEA. With 4 bases removed from V and 2 bases from J, the gap between germline ends came to 20 bases. The length of the CDR3 is 16 residues. As DNA, the CDR3 is TGCAGCGTTGCAGAATATCGCTCAGGGGCAAACACTGAAGCTTTCTTT. Translating gives CSVAEYRSGANTEAFF.

This rearrangement joins TRBV18 to TRBJ1-1; 9 nucleotides match TRBD1. Per the germline V gene, CDR1 is KGHSH and CDR2 is LQKENI. The CDR3 is 14 amino acids. The junction had 3 bases not matched to a gene; V was cut back by 4 bases and J by 3 bases. CDR3 amino acids: CASSQQGADTEAFF. In DNA, the CDR3 is TGTGCCAGCTCACAACAGGGGGCTGACACTGAAGCTTTCTTT.

The J gene is TRBJ2-7, the V gene TRBV3-1; tentative D call: TRBD1 (5 bases). The CDR3 has 15 residues. Germline V CDR1 and CDR2: LGHDT, YNNKEL (reference sequence). Deletions cut 0 bases from V and 0 bases from J, with 9 bases between. CDR3 loop: CASSQDDSSSYEQYF. The CDR3 nucleotides read TGTGCCAGCAGCCAAGATGACAGTTCCTCCTACGAGCAGTACTTC.

This clonotype is a singleton in its sample. V usage is TRBV24-1 and J usage is TRBJ2-6; 7 bases align to TRBD1. Looked up from germline, CDR1 is KGHDR and CDR2 is SFDVKD. The CDR3 consists of 15 residues. V dropped 5 bases and J dropped 0; count of bases not matched to a gene: 0. Here the CDR3 reads CATSGQGSGANVLTF. CDR3 DNA: TGTGCCACCAGTGGACAGGGCTCTGGGGCCAACGTCCTGACTTTC.

V usage is TRBV2 and J usage is TRBJ2-1; D not certain. Germline assignment: CDR1 SNHLY and CDR2 FYNNEI. The CDR3 contains 9 residues. Trimming stripped 8 bases from V and 7 bases from J, with 3 bases between. The CDR3 DNA sequence: TGTGCCAGCTTGAATGAGCAGTTCTTC. This gives the protein CASLNEQFF.

The chain employs TRBV29-1 and TRBJ2-3; D may be TRBD1 (5 bases). Germline V gene sequence: CDR1 SQVTM, CDR2 ANQGSEA. With 3 bases removed from V and 2 bases from J, the gap between germline ends came to 15 bases. The CDR3 covers 15 residues. The CDR3 loop is CSVDGQGGFTDTQYF. CDR3 nucleotide sequence: TGCAGCGTTGATGGGCAGGGCGGTTTCACAGATACGCAGTATTTT.

The chain uses TRBV4-3 and TRBJ2-1; unclear D gene. V lost 0 bases and J 7 bases, leaving 13 bases between the germline ends. The CDR3 contains 15 residues. Per germline, CDR1 LGHNA and CDR2 YSLEER. The CDR3 here is CASSQESLAGNEQFF. The CDR3 DNA reads as TGCGCCAGCAGCCAAGAATCTTTGGCCGGAAATGAGCAGTTCTTC.

This clonotype was seen more than once but under ten times. V and J are TRBV11-1 and TRBJ2-3; possible D gene TRBD1, 5 bases. This CDR3 has 13 amino acids. V lost 5 bases and J lost 2, with 8 bases in between. Germline-derived CDR1 and CDR2 are SGHAT and FQDESV (reference sequence). CDR3 amino acids: CASSRQTTDTQYF. The CDR3, as DNA: TGTGCCAGCAGCCGACAGACCACAGATACGCAGTATTTT.

This clonotype was seen a few times. This chain uses TRBV7-2 with TRBJ2-1; tentative D call: TRBD1 (6 bases). Trimming left V 6 bases short and J 4 bases short, with 16 bases between. Germline CDR1 is SGHTA and CDR2 is FQGNSA. The CDR3 has 15 amino acids. CDR3: CASSLTGTKYNEQFF. The CDR3 DNA sequence: TGTGCCAGCAGTCTCACCGGGACAAAGTACAATGAGCAGTTCTTC.